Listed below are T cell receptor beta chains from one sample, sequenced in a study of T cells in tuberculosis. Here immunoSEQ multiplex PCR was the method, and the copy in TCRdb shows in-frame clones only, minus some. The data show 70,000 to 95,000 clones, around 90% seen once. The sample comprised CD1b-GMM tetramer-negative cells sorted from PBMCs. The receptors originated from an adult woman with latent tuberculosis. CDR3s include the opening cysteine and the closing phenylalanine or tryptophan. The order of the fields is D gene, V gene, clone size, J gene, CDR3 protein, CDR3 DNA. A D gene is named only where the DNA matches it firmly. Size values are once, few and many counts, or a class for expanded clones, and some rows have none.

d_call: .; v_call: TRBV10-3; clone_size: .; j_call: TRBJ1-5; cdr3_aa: CAHARTLYQPQHF; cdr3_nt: TGTGCCCATGCCCGGACACTTTATCAGCCCCAGCATTTT
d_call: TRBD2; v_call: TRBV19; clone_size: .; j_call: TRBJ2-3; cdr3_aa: CASSLTSGGTDTQYF; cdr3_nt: TGTGCCAGTAGCCTTACTAGCGGGGGCACAGATACGCAGTATTTT
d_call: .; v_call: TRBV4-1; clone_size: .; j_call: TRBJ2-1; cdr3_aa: CASSQGSGNEQFF; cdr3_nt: TGCGCCAGCAGCCAAGGGTCAGGCAATGAGCAGTTCTTC
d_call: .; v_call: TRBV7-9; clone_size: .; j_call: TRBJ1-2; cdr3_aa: CASSLEEGNYGYTF; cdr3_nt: TGTGCCAGCAGCCTAGAGGAGGGTAACTATGGCTACACCTTC
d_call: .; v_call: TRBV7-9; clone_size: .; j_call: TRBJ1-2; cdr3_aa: CASSLKPTTDGYTF; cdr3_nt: TGTGCCAGCAGCCTAAAACCCACTACCGATGGCTACACCTTC
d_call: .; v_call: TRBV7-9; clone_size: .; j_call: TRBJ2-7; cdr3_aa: CASSLDTTSYEQYF; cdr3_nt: TGTGCCAGCAGCTTGGACACGACCTCCTACGAGCAGTACTTC
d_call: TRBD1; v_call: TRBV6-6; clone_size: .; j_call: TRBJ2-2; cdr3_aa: CASSGARGKNTGELFF; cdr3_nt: TGTGCCAGCAGTGGCGCCAGGGGGAAGAACACCGGGGAGCTGTTTTTT
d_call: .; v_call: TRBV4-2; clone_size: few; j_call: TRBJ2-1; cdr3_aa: CASSQERATNEQFF; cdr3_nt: TGTGCCAGCAGCCAAGAGAGGGCCACGAATGAGCAGTTCTTC
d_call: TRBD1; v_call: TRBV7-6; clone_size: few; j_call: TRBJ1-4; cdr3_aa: CASSSGTGAEKLFF; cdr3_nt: TGTGCCAGCAGCTCAGGGACAGGGGCCGAAAAACTGTTTTTT
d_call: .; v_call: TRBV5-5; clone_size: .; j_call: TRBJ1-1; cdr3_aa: CASSSPAEAFF; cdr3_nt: TGTGCCAGCAGCTCCCCCGCTGAAGCTTTCTTT
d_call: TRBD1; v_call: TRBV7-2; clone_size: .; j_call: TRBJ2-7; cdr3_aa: CASSFEGAKNEQYF; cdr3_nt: TGTGCCAGCAGCTTCGAGGGGGCAAAGAACGAGCAGTACTTC
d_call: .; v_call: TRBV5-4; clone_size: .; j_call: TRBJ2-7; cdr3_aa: CASSPGESLREQYF; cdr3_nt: TGTGCCAGCAGCCCGGGGGAGTCTCTGCGCGAGCAGTACTTC
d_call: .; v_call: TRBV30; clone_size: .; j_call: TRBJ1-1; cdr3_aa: CAWSSQDFFEAFF; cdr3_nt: TGTGCCTGGAGTTCCCAGGATTTCTTTGAAGCTTTCTTT
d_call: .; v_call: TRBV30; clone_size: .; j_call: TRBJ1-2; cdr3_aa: CACLGPYPGYTF; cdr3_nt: TGTGCCTGTTTGGGGCCGTACCCTGGCTACACCTTC
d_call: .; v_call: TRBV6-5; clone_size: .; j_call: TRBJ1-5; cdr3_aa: CASSYGHPSNQPQHF; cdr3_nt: TGTGCCAGCAGTTACGGGCACCCTAGCAATCAGCCCCAGCATTTT
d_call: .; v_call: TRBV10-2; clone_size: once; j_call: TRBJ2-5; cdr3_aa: CASSEGVLRAQYF; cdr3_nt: TGCGCCAGCAGTGAAGGGGTGCTCCGGGCCCAGTACTTC
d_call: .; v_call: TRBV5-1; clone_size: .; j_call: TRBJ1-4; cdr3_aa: CASRVGREKLFF; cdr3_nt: TGCGCCAGCAGAGTGGGCAGGGAAAAACTGTTTTTT
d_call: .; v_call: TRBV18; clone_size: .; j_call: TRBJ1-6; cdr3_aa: CASSPTSSYNSPLHF; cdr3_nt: TGTGCCAGCTCCCCTACGAGCTCCTATAATTCACCCCTCCACTTT
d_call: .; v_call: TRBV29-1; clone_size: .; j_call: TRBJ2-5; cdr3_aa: CSVESQLRQETQYF; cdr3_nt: TGCAGCGTTGAATCACAGCTTCGACAAGAGACCCAGTACTTC
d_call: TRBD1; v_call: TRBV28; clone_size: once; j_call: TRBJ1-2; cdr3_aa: CASSLSTGDYGYTF; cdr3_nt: TGTGCCAGCAGTTTGAGTACAGGGGACTATGGCTACACCTTC
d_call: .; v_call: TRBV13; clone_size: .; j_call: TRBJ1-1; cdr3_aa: CASSLGRGIGDTEAFF; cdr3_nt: TGTGCCAGCAGCTTAGGAAGGGGGATTGGGGACACTGAAGCTTTCTTT
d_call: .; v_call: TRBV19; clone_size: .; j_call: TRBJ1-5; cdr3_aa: CASTPRGRGGNQPQHF; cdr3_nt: TGTGCCAGTACCCCCCGAGGGAGGGGGGGGAATCAGCCCCAGCATTTT
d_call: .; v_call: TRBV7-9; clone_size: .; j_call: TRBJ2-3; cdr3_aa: CASSPRTGRGDTQYF; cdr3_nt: TGTGCCAGCAGCCCGAGGACAGGGAGGGGGGATACGCAGTATTTT
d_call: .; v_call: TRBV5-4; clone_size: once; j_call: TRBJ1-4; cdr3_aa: CASSHRRSEKLFF; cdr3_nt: TGTGCCAGCAGCCATCGGCGGTCGGAAAAACTGTTTTTT
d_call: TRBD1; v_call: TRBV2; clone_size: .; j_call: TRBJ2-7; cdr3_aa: CASSTDRASSYEQYF; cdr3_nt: TGTGCCAGCAGTACCGACAGGGCTAGCTCCTACGAGCAGTACTTC
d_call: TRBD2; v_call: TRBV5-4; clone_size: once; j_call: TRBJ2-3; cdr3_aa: CASSLITGGPDTQYF; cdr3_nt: TGTGCCAGCAGCTTGATAACGGGGGGGCCGGATACGCAGTATTTT
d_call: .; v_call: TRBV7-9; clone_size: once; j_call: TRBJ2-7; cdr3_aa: CASSLGAGAYEQYF; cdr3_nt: TGTGCCAGCAGCTTAGGGGCAGGGGCCTACGAGCAGTACTTC